This T cell receptor beta chain stems from a study of T cell changes during pregnancy in multiple sclerosis. Germline CDR1 reads MNHEY; CDR2 reads SMNVEV (reference sequence). Deletions cut 0 bases from V and 1 base from J, with 9 bases between. The CDR3 is made up of 15 amino acids. Here immunoSEQ multiplex PCR was the method, and the copy in TCRdb shows in-frame clones only, minus some. The data show under 95,000 clones, 94% seen once. Material: peripheral blood, obtained in the second trimester of pregnancy. This TCR came from a female donor in good health, enrolled as a control in a pregnancy study. The gene calls are TRBV27 and TRBJ1-1, with unresolved D. CDR3 sequence reads: CASSLSITGNTEAFF. The CDR3 coding sequence is TGTGCCAGCAGTTTATCGATAACGGGGAACACTGAAGCTTTCTTT.